Each of the 14 T cell receptor beta chains below was sequenced from the same sample in a study of CD8+ T cells in alopecia areata. Treatment defined: oral pan-JAK inhibitor, 5-10 mg twice daily. As the sequencing template, cDNA was produced by extracting RNA and reverse transcribing it. Assay: immunoSEQ multiplex PCR; the TCRdb copy retains only in-frame clones and omits some. The sample records some 220,000 clones, less than 75% being singletons. Sample: CD4+ T cells sorted from blood, taken at week 4, from a patient treated with tofacitinib. The receptors originated from a human donor with alopecia areata.

This clone was seen more than once but under ten times. The V call is TRBV21-1, the J call TRBJ1-5; the D segment call TRBD1 is taken from the table without a DNA check. TRBV21-1 is a documented pseudogene. The CDR3 loop spans 18 amino acids. DNA for the CDR3: TGTGCCAGCAGTACCGGGACAGACCCTCAATATAGCAATCAGCCCCAGCATTTT. Protein: CASSTGTDPQYSNQPQHF.

The chain uses TRBV5-1 and TRBJ2-2, with D perhaps matching TRBD1 (6 bases). Trimming removed 4 bases from V and 2 bases from J, with 12 bases in between. The CDR3 contains 15 residues. Per germline, CDR1 SGHRS and CDR2 YFSETQ. CDR3 region: CASSPLDRNTGELFF. The CDR3 nucleotides are TGCGCCAGCAGCCCCTTGGACAGAAACACCGGGGAGCTGTTTTTT.

V usage is TRBV6-1 and J usage is TRBJ1-1, with TRBD1 matching over 8 bases. Germline CDR1 is MNHNS and CDR2 is SASEGT. The CDR3 has 13 amino acids. The V and J ends lost 10 bases and 3 bases, in that order; junction bases with no gene match: 7. In DNA form, the CDR3 reads TGTGCCACCCGACAGGGGCAACACACTGAAGCTTTCTTT. This encodes CATRQGQHTEAFF.

The rearrangement joins TRBV6-6 to TRBJ2-7; 8 bases match TRBD1. The CDR3 covers 12 residues. Germline values: CDR1 MNHNY, CDR2 SVGAGI (reference sequence). V trimming: 7 bases; J trimming: 6 bases; junction bases outside the gene matches: 5. DNA of the CDR3: TGTGCCAGCACCTGGACAGGGCCCGAGCAGTACTTC. Its protein product is CASTWTGPEQYF.

This clone was recorded only once. This sequence joins TRBV9 and TRBJ1-1, with TRBD1 as a possible D gene (6 bases). V lost 0 bases and J lost 0, with 9 bases in between. The germline V gene has CDR1 SGDLS and CDR2 YYNGEE. CDR3 length: 15 residues. The CDR3 bases are TGTGCCAGCAGCGTAGCGCCAGGGGTGAACACTGAAGCTTTCTTT. Translated: CASSVAPGVNTEAFF. Based on the CDR3 plus reference TRBV9 and TRBJ1-1, the full variable domain is DSGVTQTPKHLITATGQRVTLRCSPRSGDLSVYWYQQSLDQGLQFLIQYYNGEERAKGNILERFSAQQFPDLHSELNLSSLELGDSALYFCASSVAPGVNTEAFFGQGTRLTVV.

The chain is built from TRBV2 and TRBJ2-1, with 8 bases lining up with TRBD2. Looked up from germline, CDR1 is SNHLY and CDR2 is FYNNEI. The CDR3 has 14 amino acids. J was trimmed by 4 bases and V by 6 bases; bases with no gene match: 5. This CDR3 is CASSLAGTYNEQFF. In DNA form, the CDR3 reads TGTGCCAGCAGCTTAGCGGGGACATACAATGAGCAGTTCTTC.

Points on this clone: Other nucleotide sequences from this sample produce the same CDR3. The J gene is TRBJ1-5, the V gene TRBV4-1; unclear D gene. Trimming took 1 base from V and 7 from J, leaving 5 bases between them. Per germline, CDR1 MGHRA and CDR2 YSYEKL. This CDR3 contains 12 residues. Here the CDR3 reads CASSQVGQPQHF. In DNA form, the CDR3 reads TGCGCCAGCAGCCAAGTCGGACAGCCCCAGCATTTT.

V is TRBV6-5 and J is TRBJ1-1; D unclear. Germline lookup yields CDR1 MNHEY and CDR2 SVGAGI. The CDR3 runs to 14 residues. V was cut by 7 bases and J by 1 base, with 13 bases left in between. CDR3 in DNA: TGTGCCAGCACCCGATCTAATTGGAACACTGAAGCTTTCTTT. This codes for CASTRSNWNTEAFF.

The genes are TRBV4-3 and TRBJ2-5; D gene unclear. The CDR3 runs 13 residues. In germline, CDR1 is LGHNA, CDR2 YSLEER. Trimming cost V 1 base and J 1 base, with 4 bases left between them. As DNA, the CDR3 is TGCGCCAGCAGCCAAGCTACCCAAGAGACCCAGTACTTC. Residues: CASSQATQETQYF.

A few counts support this clone. This chain connects TRBV29-1 to TRBJ1-2; D call uncertain. This CDR3 region has 9 residues. V was cut by 7 bases and J by 8 bases, with 8 bases left in between. Germline V lookup: CDR1 SQVTM, CDR2 ANQGSEA. CDR3 amino acids: CSAIPGYTF. The CDR3 coding sequence is TGCAGCGCGATACCCGGCTACACCTTC.

This chain connects TRBV29-1 to TRBJ2-7, with 7 bases matching TRBD1. V dropped 4 bases and J dropped 1; count of bases not matched to a gene: 7. Germline V CDR1 and CDR2: SQVTM, ANQGSEA. This CDR3 is built from 14 residues. The CDR3 region has the DNA TGCAGCGTTGTTCGTCAGGGGGTTTCCTACGAGCAGTACTTC. As protein: CSVVRQGVSYEQYF.

This chain joins TRBV29-1 and TRBJ1-4, with TRBD1 as a possible D gene (5 bases). The CDR3 has 13 residues. Germline CDR1 and CDR2: SQVTM and ANQGSEA. Trimming took 8 bases from V and 3 from J, leaving 13 bases between them. The CDR3 region is CSTAGSSNEKLFF. CDR3 coding DNA: TGCAGCACAGCAGGGTCCTCTAATGAAAAACTGTTTTTT.

This clone turned up a few times. This chain joins TRBV19 and TRBJ1-4; D is unclear. Trimming left V 1 base short and J 4 bases short, with 4 bases between. Germline CDR1 LNHDA, CDR2 SQIVND (reference sequence). The CDR3 has 13 amino acids. CDR3 DNA sequence: TGTGCCAGTAGTATAGCAGTTAATGAAAAACTGTTTTTT. This translates into CASSIAVNEKLFF.

V usage is TRBV19 and J usage is TRBJ1-5; the D gene is possibly TRBD1 (6 bases). The V gene's germline CDR1 is LNHDA and CDR2 SQIVND (reference sequence). The CDR3 is made up of 16 amino acids. V lost 3 bases to trimming and J lost 1 base, with 13 bases between them. The CDR3 loop is CASSMLRGASNQPQHF. The CDR3 bases are TGTGCCAGTAGTATGTTAAGGGGGGCAAGCAATCAGCCCCAGCATTTT.